Listed below are T cell receptor beta chains from one sample, sequenced in a study of shared clonotypes between healthy human individuals. TCRdb keeps only in-frame clones here, not all; method: immunoSEQ multiplex PCR. There are fewer than 1.4 million clones in the sample; 75% to 85% occur only once, and around 0.6% lies in the top ten. The specimen was memory CD4+ T cells from PBMCs. These receptors all stem from a man between 18 and 35 years old in good health. Some clones in this sample may be carry-over from other donors' samples. Both conserved end residues are part of each CDR3. A D gene is named only where the DNA matches it firmly. For some rows the clone size is stated as once, few or many, or as a class when expanded; others skip it.

NA 13 TRBJ2-3 NA TRBV5-6 TGTGCCAGCAGCTTGTATAGATCGGATACGCAGTATTTT CASSLYRSDTQYF
NA 13 TRBJ2-6 NA TRBV7-3 TGTGCCAGCAGCTTAGCTGGGGCCAACGTCCTGACTTTC CASSLAGANVLTF
few 11 TRBJ1-2 NA TRBV12-5 TGTGCTAGTGGTGGGAGCGATGGCTACACCTTC CASGGSDGYTF
NA 18 TRBJ2-5 TRBD2 TRBV5-1 TGCGCCAGCAGCCGGACTAGCGGGAGGCCCGGGGGCCAAGAGACCCAGTACTTC CASSRTSGRPGGQETQYF
NA 16 TRBJ2-7 TRBD1 TRBV28 TGTGCCAGCAGTTTATCGGGCAGGGGGTCTAACTACGAGCAGTACTTC CASSLSGRGSNYEQYF
NA 14 TRBJ2-7 NA TRBV10-3 TGTGCCATCAGTAAAGACCCAAGCTCCTACGAGCAGTACTTC CAISKDPSSYEQYF
few 15 TRBJ2-1 NA TRBV5-1 TGCGCCAGCAGCTCGACAGGCCTAACCTACAATGAGCAGTTCTTC CASSSTGLTYNEQFF
NA 14 TRBJ2-7 TRBD1 TRBV7-2 TGTGCCAGCAGTTTCCGGGACAGAACCTACGAGCAGTACTTC CASSFRDRTYEQYF
NA 15 TRBJ1-5 TRBD1 TRBV29-1 TGCAGCGTTGACCGACAGGGGGGAAGCACAGATACGCAGCATTTT CSVDRQGGSTDTQHF
few 15 TRBJ2-3 TRBD1 TRBV19 TGTGCCAGTAGTATAGGACAGGGGAGCACAGATACGCAGTATTTT CASSIGQGSTDTQYF
NA 12 TRBJ2-3 NA TRBV2 TGTGCCAGCACCTACTTTCCAGATACGCAGTATTTT CASTYFPDTQYF
once 14 TRBJ2-7 TRBD1 TRBV6-5 TGTGCCAGCAGCCGGACAGGGGGGGACTACGAGCAGTACTTC CASSRTGGDYEQYF
once 14 TRBJ2-1 NA TRBV4-1 TGCGCCAGCAGCCTGTTACTAAGTCGGGATGAGCAGTTCTTC CASSLLLSRDEQFF
NA 13 TRBJ2-7 NA TRBV7-2 TGTGCCAGCAGCTTAGAGATAAACTACGAGCAGTACTTC CASSLEINYEQYF
NA 15 TRBJ2-2 NA TRBV2 TGTGCCAGCAGTGAAGTGCCAGCCCCACCCGGGGAGCTGTTTTTT CASSEVPAPPGELFF
NA 15 TRBJ1-2 NA TRBV5-8 TGTGCCAGCAGCTGGCCCCCGGGAGCCATCTATGGCTACACCTTC CASSWPPGAIYGYTF
NA 12 TRBJ2-3 TRBD2 TRBV10-1 TGCGCCAGCAGGGGTAGCGGGACAACGCAGTATTTT CASRGSGTTQYF
NA 17 TRBJ1-3 NA TRBV7-6 TGTGCCAGCAGCCCCGAATGGGCTCGGCACTCTGGAAACACCATATATTTT CASSPEWARHSGNTIYF
once 13 TRBJ2-7 NA TRBV7-2 TGTGCCAGCAGCTTAGGTATAGGTTACGAGCAGTACTTC CASSLGIGYEQYF
NA 16 TRBJ2-7 TRBD2 TRBV5-1 TGCGCCAGCAGCCAGGGACTAGCGGGAGGGCCTTACGAGCAGTACTTC CASSQGLAGGPYEQYF
NA 14 TRBJ1-5 NA TRBV28 TGTGCCAGCAGCGAGACAGTTAGCAATCAGCCCCAGCATTTT CASSETVSNQPQHF
NA 16 TRBJ1-4 NA TRBV15 TGTGCCACCAGCAGAGATGGTCGGCAGGGTAATGAAAAACTGTTTTTT CATSRDGRQGNEKLFF
NA 14 TRBJ1-1 NA TRBV6-4 TGTGCCAGCAGTGACTCGTACCGGAATCTTGAAGCTTTCTTT CASSDSYRNLEAFF
once 13 TRBJ2-7 NA TRBV7-2 TGTGCCAGCAGCTTTCGAGGGCTGGACGAGCAGTACTTC CASSFRGLDEQYF
NA 10 TRBJ2-1 NA TRBV2 TGTGCCAGCAGTGAACGGACAGAGTTCTTC CASSERTEFF
few 15 TRBJ2-1 TRBD2 TRBV6-6 TGTGCCAGCAGTGGGGGACTAGGGAAATACAATGAGCAGTTCTTC CASSGGLGKYNEQFF
NA 14 TRBJ2-4 TRBD2 TRBV5-1 TGCGCCAGCAGCTTGACTAGCGGCGGACGGGCTCAGTACTTC CASSLTSGGRAQYF
NA 16 TRBJ2-5 NA TRBV7-8 TGTGCCAGCAGCCGACGGACAGCCAGCCCCAATCAGACCCAGTACTTC CASSRRTASPNQTQYF
NA 12 TRBJ2-1 NA TRBV2 TGTGCCAGCAGTGAACCGGGATATGAGCAGTTCTTC CASSEPGYEQFF
NA 15 TRBJ2-5 NA TRBV5-8 TGTGCCAGCATCCTCCGCGGCAGCTTCCAAGAGACCCAGTACTTC CASILRGSFQETQYF
NA 14 TRBJ1-1 TRBD1 TRBV6-6 TGTGCCAGCAAAAGAGACAGGGGGCAAACTGAAGCTTTCTTT CASKRDRGQTEAFF
NA 14 TRBJ1-1 NA TRBV7-2 TGTGCCAGCAGCCTCACCCCGACGAACACTGAAGCTTTCTTT CASSLTPTNTEAFF
NA 13 TRBJ1-3 NA TRBV2 TGTGCCAGCAGGAAGGGACCTGGAAACACCATATATTTT CASRKGPGNTIYF
once 13 TRBJ2-5 NA TRBV5-1 TGCGCCAGCAGCTTTGGGGGCGGAGAGACCCAGTACTTC CASSFGGGETQYF
NA 14 TRBJ1-4 TRBD1 TRBV18 TGTGCCAGCTCACCATCCAGGGGGCAGGAAAAACTGTTTTTT CASSPSRGQEKLFF
NA 13 TRBJ1-1 TRBD1 TRBV5-8 TGTGCCAGCAGTTTAGACAGGGGGGCTGAAGCTTTCTTT CASSLDRGAEAFF